This T cell receptor (beta chain) was identified during a study of cytomegalovirus exposure and HLA in healthy donors. Primers for the PCR totalled 60 Vbeta and 13 Jbeta. Profiled with immunoSEQ multiplex PCR; TCRdb holds only in-frame clones, not every one. This sample has some 120,000 clones, with roughly 70% found just once. The germline CDR1 and CDR2 sequences are KGHSH and LQKENI. V gave up 6 bases and J gave up 3 bases, with 12 bases separating them. The CDR3 is 14 amino acids. This clonotype originated in a woman under 40 in good health and CMV-seronegative. The gene calls are TRBV18 and TRBJ1-5, with D maybe TRBD1 (5 bases). The specimen sequenced was PBMCs. This CDR3 is CASSPTAINQPQHF. The CDR3 region has the DNA TGTGCCAGCTCGCCGACAGCTATCAATCAGCCCCAGCATTTT.